These T cell receptor beta chains were read from a single sample in a study of blood T cell repertoires in COVID-19. Profiled with immunoSEQ multiplex PCR; TCRdb holds only in-frame clones, not every one. Of more than 35,000 clones in the sample, about 83% were seen once. The sample was peripheral blood. The receptors shown here come from a woman aged 80 or over with acute or convalescent COVID-19. The CDR3 runs from the conserved cysteine through the conserved F or W. Clone size is stated in some rows and not others, as once, few, many or a class when expanded.

cdr3_aa: CASSLAPGQPQHF; j_call: TRBJ1-5; cdr3_length: 13; v_call: TRBV11-3; clone_size: NA
cdr3_aa: CASSPTGDGRAFF; j_call: TRBJ1-1; cdr3_length: 13; v_call: TRBV2; clone_size: NA
cdr3_aa: CASSENRATGEKLFF; j_call: TRBJ1-4; cdr3_length: 15; v_call: TRBV6-1; clone_size: NA
cdr3_aa: CASSLGQALNTEAFF; j_call: TRBJ1-1; cdr3_length: 15; v_call: TRBV11-2; clone_size: NA
cdr3_aa: CASKVGVVNEQFF; j_call: TRBJ2-1; cdr3_length: 13; v_call: TRBV2; clone_size: NA
cdr3_aa: CATSMGFRDGYTF; j_call: TRBJ1-2; cdr3_length: 13; v_call: TRBV14; clone_size: NA
cdr3_aa: CASSLYGEDTQYF; j_call: TRBJ2-3; cdr3_length: 13; v_call: TRBV5-1; clone_size: NA
cdr3_aa: CASSRTGHNQPQHF; j_call: TRBJ1-5; cdr3_length: 14; v_call: TRBV6-5; clone_size: NA
cdr3_aa: CASSQEGARNGYTF; j_call: TRBJ1-2; cdr3_length: 14; v_call: TRBV4-1; clone_size: NA
cdr3_aa: CASSPGRGSGELFF; j_call: TRBJ2-2; cdr3_length: 14; v_call: TRBV7-2; clone_size: NA
cdr3_aa: CASSLGGGIETQYF; j_call: TRBJ2-5; cdr3_length: 14; v_call: TRBV7-9; clone_size: NA
cdr3_aa: CASIVQGDGYGYTF; j_call: TRBJ1-2; cdr3_length: 14; v_call: TRBV6-6; clone_size: NA
cdr3_aa: CAWSASRVGEAFF; j_call: TRBJ1-1; cdr3_length: 13; v_call: TRBV30; clone_size: NA
cdr3_aa: CASSHAPGTGAEQYF; j_call: TRBJ2-7; cdr3_length: 15; v_call: TRBV3-1/TRBV3-2; clone_size: once